The entry that follows covers one TCR beta chain sequence. Its antigen is not identified. These data originate in a study of shared clonotypes between healthy human individuals. Notes on the study in general: Only blood was sampled, and tissue TCR repertoires likely differ from blood ones. Rarefaction revealed incomplete sorted-subset sequencing despite large depth.

The authors distributed each subset's genomic DNA evenly over several immunoSEQ plates. Roughly 200 ng DNA, 25,000 to 35,000 T cell genomes, went into each sorted-subset replicate PCR. Only in-frame clones appear in the TCRdb table, and some are missing; sequencing was by immunoSEQ multiplex PCR. The sample has 2 million to 2.5 million clones, around 90% seen once. Germline loops: CDR1 LNHDA, CDR2 SQIVND (reference sequence). This CDR3 comprises 14 residues. V gave up 5 bases and J gave up 5 bases, with 12 bases separating them. Sequenced input: naive CD4+ T cells from PBMCs. Subset described: CD45RA+ positively selected. V is TRBV19 and J is TRBJ2-2, with D perhaps TRBD1 (6 bases). The TCR comes from a man aged 18-30 years in good health. Some clones in this sample may be carry-over from other donors' samples. In DNA, the CDR3 is TGTGCCAGTAGTGAAAGGGGGAGAACCGGGGAGCTGTTTTTT. Protein sequence: CASSERGRTGELFF.